This TCR beta chain stems from a study of CD8+CD57+ T cells in acquired aplastic anemia. As for the study in general: Sorted CD4+ and CD8+ cell DNA averaged roughly 3.2 ug. Broader study findings: Patients shared twenty-nine CD8+ CDR3 sequences with controls.

A note on this clonotype: The target antigen is unknown.

It was genomic DNA that served as the template for profiling TCR beta VDJ and CDR3. TCRdb processed the reads anew with MiXCR; each CDR3 protein has one entry. This table has 150,000 to 200,000 distinct CDR3 sequences, under 70% appearing once. The TCR originated in a human donor with severe aplastic anemia or a healthy control (not recorded which). The sample was sorted CD4+, CD8+, or CD8+CD57+ T cells (not recorded which) from PBMCs.

The CDR3 loop is CASSFGQGNKIKETQYF. The CDR3 DNA sequence: TGTGCCAGCAGCTTTGGACAGGGGAATAAGATCAAGGAGACCCAGTACTTC. The chain is built from TRBV7-3 and TRBJ2-7, with TRBD1 identical over 9 bases. TRBJ2-5 explains the end of the DNA better; the J call may be wrong. This CDR3 is 17 amino acids long. Germline V gene lookup returns CDR1 SGHTA and CDR2 FQGTGA.